These T cell receptor beta chains were read from a single sample in a study of OX40 agonist ivuxolimab in advanced cancers. TCRdb's table, derived via immunoSEQ multiplex PCR, lists solely in-frame clones and lacks some. The sample shows more than 55,000 clones, roughly 87% of them seen only once. Specimen: CD4+ or CD8+ T cells sorted from blood, collected in a trial of the OX40 agonist ivuxolimab. The receptors stem from an adult with an advanced solid tumor such as melanoma, head and neck, liver or kidney cancer. The CDR3 runs from the conserved cysteine through the conserved F or W. The D gene is left open where the match is weak. Size is stated for part of the rows, as once, few or many counts, or as a class when the clone is expanded.

cdr3_nt cdr3_aa v_call d_call j_call clone_size
TGCAGCCTGCGGGCTAGCGTCAATGAGCAGTTCTTC CSLRASVNEQFF TRBV29-1 . TRBJ2-1 .
TGTGCCAGCAGTTCACCTGGCACGGAGACCCAGTACTTC CASSSPGTETQYF TRBV6-5 . TRBJ2-5 .
TGTGCCAGCAGCTTAGATATTCGGGACAGACCCTCCCACGAGCAGTACTTC CASSLDIRDRPSHEQYF TRBV11-3 TRBD1 TRBJ2-7 .
TGTGCCAGCAGAACAGGGAGCTATGGCTACACCTTC CASRTGSYGYTF TRBV6-1 . TRBJ1-2 .
TGTGCCAGCAGTTACTCTCCGAGCTCTGGAAACACCATATATTTT CASSYSPSSGNTIYF TRBV6-5 . TRBJ1-3 .
TGTGCCATCAGTGAAGGGACTAGGAGGACCCAGTACTTC CAISEGTRRTQYF TRBV10-3 TRBD2 TRBJ2-5 .
TGTGCCAGCAGTTCGGGGGGCACAGATACGCAGTATTTT CASSSGGTDTQYF TRBV6-5 . TRBJ2-3 .
TGCGCCAGCAGCTCCGGGACAGGGAACACTGAAGCTTTCTTT CASSSGTGNTEAFF TRBV5-1 TRBD1 TRBJ1-1 .
TGTGCCAGCAGTACCCGGGGTGGGGCCAACGTCCTGACTTTC CASSTRGGANVLTF TRBV6-6 . TRBJ2-6 .
TGTGCCAGCAGCGTAGGCTTGGGGACAGATACGCAGTATTTT CASSVGLGTDTQYF TRBV9 . TRBJ2-3 .
TGCGCCAGCAGCTTAACAGGGGAAACCGGGGAGCTGTTTTTT CASSLTGETGELFF TRBV5-1 TRBD1 TRBJ2-2 .
TGTGCCAGCAGTTCCACTAGGTTTACCGGGGAGCTGTTTTTT CASSSTRFTGELFF TRBV6-6 . TRBJ2-2 .
TGTGCCAGCAGCGTATCAGGGTCTAATCAGCCCCAGCATTTT CASSVSGSNQPQHF TRBV9 . TRBJ1-5 .
TGTGCCAGCAGCTCCAAGGAGACTGGGGCCAACGTCCTGACTTTC CASSSKETGANVLTF TRBV7-9 . TRBJ2-6 .
TGTGCCTGGAGCAAACAGGGCCGAGTCGTGACCCAGTACTTC CAWSKQGRVVTQYF TRBV30 . TRBJ2-5 .
TGTGCCAGCAGCACCTTCCCGGGACAGGGGGGCGGGACTGAAGCTTTCTTT CASSTFPGQGGGTEAFF TRBV5-5 TRBD1 TRBJ1-1 .
TGTGCCAGCACCCGCCGAGCGGGAGTGGCCCAGGAGACCCAGTACTTC CASTRRAGVAQETQYF TRBV27 TRBD2 TRBJ2-5 .
TGTGCCAGCAGCTGGCGTGTAGCCACGAACTATGGCTACACCTTC CASSWRVATNYGYTF TRBV7-8 . TRBJ1-2 .
TGCGCCAGCAGCTTGGCCGCGAGATCTAACTATGGCTACACCTTC CASSLAARSNYGYTF TRBV5-1 . TRBJ1-2 .
TGTGCCAGTAGGAGGACAGGGAGTCAGAACACTGAAGCTTTCTTT CASRRTGSQNTEAFF TRBV19 TRBD1 TRBJ1-1 .
TGTGCCAGCAGCTTTGATGGCGAGCAGTACTTC CASSFDGEQYF TRBV11-2 . TRBJ2-7 .
TGTGCCACCAGCAGTAAAAGGCAGGGGAACACTGAAGCTTTCTTT CATSSKRQGNTEAFF TRBV15 . TRBJ1-1 .
TGTGCCAGCAGCCCTCGGACAGGGTGGTCTGGGGCCAACGTCCTGACTTTC CASSPRTGWSGANVLTF TRBV5-6 TRBD1 TRBJ2-6 .
TGTGCCAGCAGCTTGGGTTCCGGGCCCCCCGAGGGAGATACGCAGTATTTT CASSLGSGPPEGDTQYF TRBV7-2 . TRBJ2-3 .
TGTGCCTGGAGTTCAGGGATCGATCAGCCCCAGCATTTT CAWSSGIDQPQHF TRBV30 . TRBJ1-5 few
TGTGCTAGTGGTTTAGGTGGACAGAGGAATCAGCCCCAGCATTTT CASGLGGQRNQPQHF TRBV12-5 . TRBJ1-5 .
TGTGCCACCAGCAGAGAACTGAGGGGCACTGAAGCTTTCTTT CATSRELRGTEAFF TRBV15 . TRBJ1-1 .
TGTGCTAGTGGTCTCGGACAGGGGGTAGAGCAGCCCCAGCATTTT CASGLGQGVEQPQHF TRBV12-5 TRBD1 TRBJ1-5 .
TGTGCCAGCAGCCGGACCTTAGAGGGCGAGCAGTACTTC CASSRTLEGEQYF TRBV13 . TRBJ2-7 .
TGTGCCAGCAGCCCGACTAGCGGGAGTCGCGGTGAGCAGTTCTTC CASSPTSGSRGEQFF TRBV7-8 TRBD2 TRBJ2-1 .
TGTGCCAGCAGCACCCAGGACAGCTCTGGAAACACCATATATTTT CASSTQDSSGNTIYF TRBV9 . TRBJ1-3 .
TGTGCTAGTGTGGACAGGGGTACCACTGAAGCTTTCTTT CASVDRGTTEAFF TRBV12-5 TRBD1 TRBJ1-1 .
TGTGCCAGCAGCGAGGGACAGGGCGGGAACACTGAAGCTTTCTTT CASSEGQGGNTEAFF TRBV9 TRBD1 TRBJ1-1 .
TGTGCCAGCAGCTTGGCCTTAGCGGGAGTGGGCACCTACAATGAGCAGTTCTTC CASSLALAGVGTYNEQFF TRBV5-4 TRBD2 TRBJ2-1 .